Below are 12 T cell receptor beta chains sequenced from a single sample in a study of T cell responses to AZD1222 COVID-19 vaccine. Data came from immunoSEQ multiplex PCR; TCRdb stores just in-frame clones and leaves some out. The sample consists of 60,000 to 65,000 clones, roughly 80% of them appearing once. Sample: peripheral blood, taken on day 0 of AZD1222 vaccination. The receptors derive from an adult in good health.

This chain links TRBV9 with TRBJ2-1; 12 nucleotides agree with TRBD2. The CDR3 contains 14 residues. Germline-derived CDR1 and CDR2 are SGDLS and YYNGEE. The V gene end was trimmed by 2 bases and the J gene end by 7 bases; junction bases not matched to a gene: 1. CDR3 bases: TGTGCCAGCAGCGTGGGGACTAGCGGGAATGAGCAGTTCTTC. As protein: CASSVGTSGNEQFF.

This sequence joins TRBV6-5 and TRBJ2-2, with no clear D. The CDR3 spans 11 residues. The germline CDR1 and CDR2 sequences are MNHEY and SVGAGI. V gave up 6 bases and J gave up 5 bases, with 4 bases separating them. The CDR3 sequence is CASSLTGELFF. The CDR3 DNA is TGTGCCAGCAGCCTGACCGGGGAGCTGTTTTTT.

The CDR3 DNA sequence: TGTGCCAGCAGCTTATTTTCGACCAACGAGCAGTACTTC. Translation: CASSLFSTNEQYF. The chain links TRBV7-3 to TRBJ2-7; D gene unclear. V lost 2 bases and J lost 5, with 10 bases in between. CDR3 length: 13 amino acids. CDR1 and CDR2 (germline): SGHTA, FQGTGA.

The rearrangement joins TRBV5-1 to TRBJ1-6; a possible D gene is TRBD1 (6 bases). The CDR3 is 17 residues long. Trimming cost V 3 bases and J 5 bases, with 18 bases left between them. Germline V gene sequence: CDR1 SGHRS, CDR2 YFSETQ. The CDR3 reads CASSSSVKAGDNSPLHF. DNA for the CDR3: TGCGCCAGCAGCTCATCTGTCAAGGCAGGGGATAATTCACCCCTCCACTTT.

The chain combines TRBV29-1 with TRBJ2-2, with D tentatively TRBD2 (5 bases). In germline, CDR1 is SQVTM, CDR2 ANQGSEA. V shed 7 bases and J shed 4 bases, with 10 bases lying between them. The CDR3 totals 12 residues. The CDR3, as DNA: TGCAGCGCCCGGACTCTCACCGGGGAGCTGTTTTTT. It is translated as CSARTLTGELFF.

V is TRBV3-1 (or the pseudogene TRBV3-2) and J is TRBJ1-5; a possible D gene is TRBD1 (5 bases). The V end was cut by 4 bases, the J end by 7 bases, with 11 bases between. CDR3 size: 13 residues. The germline gives CDR1 LGHDT, CDR2 YNNKEL (reference sequence). CDR3 nucleotide sequence: TGTGCCAGCAGCCTGGGGGATTTCCAGCCCCAGCATTTT. Protein: CASSLGDFQPQHF.

This chain uses TRBV5-4 with TRBJ2-7; D is uncertain. CDR3 length: 13 residues. Trimming left V 1 base short and J 6 bases short, with 11 bases between. Germline values: CDR1 SGHNT, CDR2 YYREEE (reference sequence). The CDR3 DNA reads TGTGCCAGCAGCTTGCCCGCAAGCGTCGAGCAGTACTTC. It codes for CASSLPASVEQYF.

The chain employs TRBV5-1 and TRBJ1-5; 7 nucleotides line up with TRBD1. This CDR3 is 15 amino acids long. The V gene end was trimmed by 4 bases and the J gene end by 3 bases; junction bases not matched to a gene: 7. Germline values: CDR1 SGHRS, CDR2 YFSETQ. Here the CDR3 DNA reads TGCGCCAGCAGCAGGGACAGTGGGGACAATCAGCCCCAGCATTTT. Protein product: CASSRDSGDNQPQHF. The full variable domain, completed using reference TRBV5-1 and TRBJ1-5, is KAGVTQTPRYLIKTRGQQVTLSCSPISGHRSVSWYQQTPGQGLQFLFEYFSETQRNKGNFPGRFSGRQFSNSRSEMNVSTLELGDSALYLCASSRDSGDNQPQHFGDGTRLSIL.

This chain joins TRBV4-3 and TRBJ2-2; D is unclear. CDR3 length: 14 amino acids. Trimming took 8 bases from V and 0 from J, leaving 10 bases between them. CDR1 and CDR2 from the germline V gene are LGHNA and YSLEER. This CDR3 is CASAPLTNTGELFF. The CDR3 coding sequence is TGCGCCAGCGCCCCCCTAACGAACACCGGGGAGCTGTTTTTT.

This clone occurred a few times. This rearrangement joins TRBV7-8 to TRBJ2-5; 11 bases line up with TRBD1. The CDR3 runs 16 residues. V trimming: 4 bases; J trimming: 5 bases; junction bases outside the gene matches: 9. The germline V gene encodes CDR1 SGHVS and CDR2 FQNEAQ. The chain's CDR3 is CASSSTRTGGRETQYF. The DNA for the CDR3 is TGTGCCAGCAGCTCGACCCGGACAGGGGGCAGGGAGACCCAGTACTTC.

This chain uses TRBV2 with TRBJ2-5; no firm D call. The CDR3 covers 11 residues. Germline CDR1 is SNHLY and CDR2 is FYNNEI. V lost 7 bases and J 1 base, leaving 4 bases between the germline ends. The CDR3, as DNA: TGTGCCAGCAACCTCCAAGAGACCCAGTACTTC. Protein: CASNLQETQYF.

In this sample, this clone turned up once. This chain joins TRBV9 and TRBJ2-2, with a weak D call TRBD2 (6 bases). CDR3 length equals 15 residues. Germline V gives CDR1 SGDLS, CDR2 YYNGEE. The V end was cut by 0 bases, the J end by 7 bases, with 13 bases between. The CDR3 loop is CASSVAPIGGGELFF. DNA for the CDR3: TGTGCCAGCAGCGTAGCCCCGATCGGGGGCGGGGAGCTGTTTTTT.